This T cell receptor (beta chain) was sequenced in a study of cytomegalovirus exposure and HLA in healthy donors. In its sample, this clone was seen a few times. Germline CDR1 reads MDHEN; CDR2 reads SYDVKM. V was clipped by 2 bases and J by 2 bases; unmatched bases: 5. The CDR3 runs to 15 residues. Vbeta (60) and Jbeta (13) primers were used in the PCR. Profiling relied on immunoSEQ multiplex PCR, and the TCRdb table lists in-frame clones only, not all of them. This sample has roughly 77,000 clones; roughly a tenth occur once, and the top ten carry approximately 23%. The receptor comes from a man aged 55 to 70 in good health and CMV-seropositive. Sequenced: PBMCs. The rearrangement joins TRBV28 to TRBJ1-1; 7 bases align to TRBD1. CDR3 DNA sequence: TGTGCCAGCAGTTTACCGGGACAGTTTAACACTGAAGCTTTCTTT. This gives the protein CASSLPGQFNTEAFF.